These 29 T cell receptor beta chains were sequenced from one sample in a study of blood T cell repertoires in COVID-19 (dated by TCRdb to about 2020). The library was generated by the immunoSEQ multiplex PCR assay. TCRdb provides this immuneACCESS table in a form limited to in-frame rearrangements. Some clones are lacking; in checked studies, under half of them reflect an unresolved V gene, and why the rest are absent is not known. The sample includes 45,000 to 50,000 clones, with 80% to 90% observed a single time. The ten largest make up around 10% of the sample. Sequenced: peripheral blood. These receptor sequences come from a human donor in a cohort sampled during active COVID-19.

The CDR3 nucleotides are TGTGCCAGCAGCGCTACTAGCGGACTACAAGTATACTTC. Amino acids: CASSATSGLQVYF. The chain is built from TRBV27 and TRBJ2-7, with 8 nucleotides matching TRBD2. This CDR3 is built from 13 residues. In germline, CDR1 is MNHEY, CDR2 SMNVEV (reference sequence). V was pared by 6 bases and J by 13 bases, with 14 bases of the junction left unmatched.

The V gene is TRBV19, the J gene TRBJ2-3, with 10 bases fitting TRBD2. There are 16 residues in the CDR3. Germline V gene data show CDR1 as LNHDA and CDR2 as SQIVND (reference sequence). V shed 8 bases and J 7 bases; nucleotides not matched to a gene: 15. The CDR3 sequence is CASSPGSSGGANTQYF. The CDR3 nucleotides are TGTGCCAGTTCCCCGGGTTCCAGCGGGGGGGCAAATACGCAGTATTTT. Full variable domain (rest looked up from reference TRBV19 and TRBJ2-3): DGGITQSPKYLFRKEGQNVTLSCEQNLNHDAMYWYRQDPGQGLRLIYYSQIVNDFQKGDIAEGYSVSREKKESFPLTVTSAQKNPTAFYLCASSPGSSGGANTQYFGPGTRLTVL.

The chain recombines TRBV7-6 with TRBJ2-1; the D is unclear. Germline V gives CDR1 SGHVS, CDR2 FNYEAQ. This CDR3 is built from 15 residues. Trimming took off 5 bases at V and 8 bases at J, with 19 bases between the two ends. The CDR3 region has the DNA TGTGCCAGCAGCGCCTCTAGTCTCCCTCCCCATGAGCAGTTCTTC. Translation: CASSASSLPPHEQFF.

Concerning this clone: A much more abundant neighbour one base away suggests this may be a read error. The V call is TRBV7-9, the J call TRBJ2-6; D unclear. Trimming left V 1 base short and J 0 bases short, with 4 bases between. The CDR3 totals 15 residues. CDR1 and CDR2 (germline): SEHNR, FQNEAQ (reference sequence). The CDR3 DNA sequence: TGTGCCAGCAGCTTAGGGCTCTCTGGGGCCAACGTCCTGACTTTC. Translation gives CASSLGLSGANVLTF.

The V call is TRBV28, the J call TRBJ2-3; 8 nucleotides align to TRBD2. Germline V gene sequence: CDR1 MDHEN, CDR2 SYDVKM. The CDR3 has 13 residues. V trimming: 4 bases; J trimming: 7 bases; junction bases outside the gene matches: 4. The CDR3 here is CASSSGGGNTQYF. In DNA form, the CDR3 reads TGTGCCAGCAGTTCTGGCGGGGGGAATACGCAGTATTTT.

CDR3 in amino acids: CSTRGSVNEKLFF. DNA of the CDR3: TGCAGCACAAGGGGTTCCGTTAATGAAAAACTGTTTTTT. The V and J genes are TRBV29-1 and TRBJ1-4, with D possibly matching TRBD1 (5 bases). The CDR3 runs to 13 residues. V was pared by 8 bases and J by 4 bases, with 14 bases between. The V gene's germline CDR1 is SQVTM and CDR2 ANQGSEA.

The chain employs TRBV4-1 and TRBJ1-1; weak D call: TRBD1 (6 bases). The CDR3 sequence is 13 residues long. The V end was cut by 0 bases, the J end by 6 bases, with 8 bases between. Germline V gene lookup returns CDR1 MGHRA and CDR2 YSYEKL. The CDR3 DNA sequence: TGCGCCAGCAGCCAAGATCAGGGGCCTGAAGCTTTCTTT. This translates into CASSQDQGPEAFF.

The V and J genes are TRBV14 and TRBJ2-1; no clear D gene. Germline V gene data show CDR1 as SGHDN and CDR2 as FVKESK. The V and J ends lost 1 base and 12 bases respectively, with 19 bases between them. The CDR3 is 15 amino acids. Written as DNA, the CDR3 is TGTGCCAGCAGCCAAGTTGGCAGACATAATATTGGGCAGTTCTTC. Translation: CASSQVGRHNIGQFF.

The chain employs TRBV3-1 (or the pseudogene TRBV3-2) and TRBJ1-5, with 9 bases aligning to TRBD1. The CDR3 contains 15 residues. CDR1 LGHDT and CDR2 YNNKEL come from the germline V gene (reference sequence). V shed 4 bases, J shed 4 bases, and the junction held 5 bases outside the gene matches. CDR3 residues: CASSLGTGINQPQHF. For the CDR3, the DNA is TGTGCCAGCAGCCTCGGGACAGGGATTAATCAGCCCCAGCATTTT.

This clone was seen only once. V is TRBV4-2 and J is TRBJ2-6, with D tentatively TRBD1 (6 bases). This CDR3 has 16 residues. V lost 0 bases and J 7 bases, leaving 13 bases between the germline ends. The germline V gene encodes CDR1 LGHNA and CDR2 YNFKEQ. In DNA form, the CDR3 reads TGTGCCAGCAGCCAAGAACAGGGCTTAGGTGCCAACGTCCTGACTTTC. Residues: CASSQEQGLGANVLTF.

The J gene is TRBJ2-5, the V gene TRBV7-2; 7 nucleotides match TRBD1. This CDR3 has 16 residues. CDR1 and CDR2 from the germline V gene are SGHTA and FQGNSA. Trimming took 5 bases from V and 5 from J; bases not matched to a gene: 14. Written as DNA, the CDR3 is TGTGCCAGCAGCCCCGGGCAGGGGGAGATTTCGGAGACCCAGTACTTC. This sequence encodes CASSPGQGEISETQYF.

The J gene is TRBJ2-7, the V gene TRBV28; 9 bases align to TRBD2. This CDR3 is 14 amino acids long. After removal of 3 bases from V and 2 bases from J, the junction contained 2 bases not matched to a gene. Germline V gene data show CDR1 as MDHEN and CDR2 as SYDVKM. CDR3 nucleotides: TGTGCCAGCAGTTTTAGCGGGGGTACCTACGAGCAGTACTTC. Encoded protein: CASSFSGGTYEQYF.

This chain joins TRBV5-1 and TRBJ1-2; possible D gene TRBD1, 5 bases. V was pared by 4 bases and J by 2 bases, with 9 bases between. This CDR3 comprises 13 residues. Germline CDR1 reads SGHRS; CDR2 reads YFSETQ. CDR3 region: CASSLDSNYGYTF. The CDR3 DNA reads as TGCGCCAGCAGCCTAGACAGCAACTATGGCTACACCTTC. Using reference TRBV5-1 and TRBJ1-2 for the parts outside the CDR3, the full variable domain is KAGVTQTPRYLIKTRGQQVTLSCSPISGHRSVSWYQQTPGQGLQFLFEYFSETQRNKGNFPGRFSGRQFSNSRSEMNVSTLELGDSALYLCASSLDSNYGYTFGSGTRLTVV.

This clone was picked up a small number of times. V and J are TRBV9 and TRBJ1-3; perhaps TRBD1 as D (6 bases). There are 17 residues in the CDR3. V lost 2 bases and J 0 bases, leaving 15 bases between the germline ends. The V gene's germline CDR1 is SGDLS and CDR2 YYNGEE. CDR3 DNA: TGTGCCAGCAGCGTCGACTTAGGGACAAGCTCTGGAAACACCATATATTTT. It codes for CASSVDLGTSSGNTIYF.

This clone is a singleton in its sample. The chain recombines TRBV7-8 with TRBJ1-2; 9 bases fit TRBD1. The CDR3 is 17 amino acids. Unmatched junction bases numbered 13, after V lost 5 bases and J lost 3 bases. CDR1 and CDR2 from the germline V gene are SGHVS and FQNEAQ. In DNA, the CDR3 is TGTGCCAGCAGCCCCCGGGACAGGGTTTCTCGCCACTATGGCTACACCTTC. Protein: CASSPRDRVSRHYGYTF.

The rearrangement joins TRBV14 to TRBJ1-2; perhaps TRBD1 as D (6 bases). V was cut by 8 bases and J by 0 bases, with 16 bases left in between. CDR1 and CDR2 (germline): SGHDN, FVKESK. CDR3 length: 15 amino acids. CDR3 DNA sequence: TGTGCCAGCCTTGAGGTCGGGGACACTAACTATGGCTACACCTTC. As protein: CASLEVGDTNYGYTF.

This clone occurred once. This chain joins TRBV6-6 and TRBJ2-7; D gene unclear. The CDR3 extends over 13 amino acids. Trimming removed 7 bases at V and 0 bases at J, with 10 bases between. The germline CDR1 and CDR2 sequences are MNHNY and SVGAGI (reference sequence). The CDR3 loop reads CASIGGISYEQYF. In DNA, the CDR3 is TGTGCCAGCATTGGCGGAATCTCCTACGAGCAGTACTTC.

This chain connects TRBV6-2 or TRBV6-3 to TRBJ1-3; weak D call: TRBD1 (6 bases). The CDR3 has 15 residues. V gave up 7 bases and J gave up 4 bases, with 17 bases separating them. The germline V gene encodes CDR1 MNHEY and CDR2 SVGEGT. CDR3 sequence reads: CASTPPGDKGNTIYF. CDR3 bases: TGTGCCAGCACCCCCCCAGGGGACAAAGGAAACACCATATATTTT.

This chain uses TRBV7-6 with TRBJ1-4; TRBD1 matches 8 bases. CDR3 size: 15 residues. The junction had 4 bases not matched to a gene; V was cut back by 1 base and J by 6 bases. From germline, CDR1 is SGHVS and CDR2 FNYEAQ. The CDR3 reads CASSLGTGRYEKLFF. CDR3 nucleotide sequence: TGTGCCAGCAGCTTAGGGACAGGGAGATATGAAAAACTGTTTTTT.

The chain links TRBV6-5 to TRBJ1-5; D may be TRBD1 (5 bases). There are 14 residues in the CDR3. Germline loops: CDR1 MNHEY, CDR2 SVGAGI. The V gene lost 6 bases and the J gene lost 2 bases, with 11 bases spanning the gap. This CDR3 reads CASSARGGNQPQHF. CDR3 coding DNA: TGTGCCAGCAGCGCTAGGGGCGGCAATCAGCCCCAGCATTTT.

This clone was found once. The V call is TRBV11-2, the J call TRBJ1-1, with 9 bases that match TRBD1. Germline-derived CDR1 and CDR2 are SGHAT and FQNNGV. Trimming took 4 bases from V and 6 from J; bases not matched to a gene: 6. The CDR3 consists of 14 residues. CDR3 nucleotides: TGTGCCAGCAGCTCCCACAGGGGGCGTCCTGAAGCTTTCTTT. Amino acid sequence: CASSSHRGRPEAFF.

This clone occurred a few times. CDR3 loop: CASSYRDPPYEQYF. In DNA, the CDR3 is TGTGCCAGCAGCTACCGGGATCCCCCCTACGAGCAGTACTTC. This rearrangement joins TRBV7-8 to TRBJ2-7; a weak D match, TRBD2 (5 bases). The CDR3 has 14 amino acids. The germline CDR1 and CDR2 sequences are SGHVS and FQNEAQ. Trimming left V 4 bases short and J 2 bases short, with 12 bases between.

V usage is TRBV18 and J usage is TRBJ2-7, with D tentatively TRBD2 (6 bases). The germline V gene encodes CDR1 KGHSH and CDR2 LQKENI. The CDR3 is 13 amino acids. V lost 6 bases, J lost 3 bases, and 12 bases lay in between. CDR3 DNA sequence: TGTGCCAGCTCCCCCGAGACTAGCTACGAGCAGTACTTC. Translated: CASSPETSYEQYF.

This clone has a single count. This chain joins TRBV7-8 and TRBJ1-4; 11 nucleotides line up with TRBD1. The CDR3 is 15 amino acids. The V gene's germline CDR1 is SGHVS and CDR2 FQNEAQ. Losses at the gene ends were 5 bases for V and 8 bases for J; bases not matched to a gene: 7. CDR3 sequence: CASSPGQGDEEKLFF. Here the CDR3 DNA reads TGTGCCAGCAGCCCGGGACAGGGGGACGAAGAAAAACTGTTTTTT.

The V gene is TRBV5-1, the J gene TRBJ2-1; the match to TRBD2 covers 12 bases. The CDR3 has 16 residues. The J segment lost 4 bases and the V segment lost 4 bases, leaving 6 bases of the junction unmatched. Germline CDR1 reads SGHRS; CDR2 reads YFSETQ. CDR3 sequence (DNA): TGCGCCAGCAGCCCTAGCGGGGGGGCTCGGTACAATGAGCAGTTCTTC. Translating it yields CASSPSGGARYNEQFF.

The V and J genes are TRBV11-2 and TRBJ2-7; no clear D. Germline CDR1 and CDR2: SGHAT and FQNNGV. V dropped 1 base and J dropped 6 bases, with 19 bases sitting between them. This CDR3 has 16 residues. The DNA of the CDR3 is TGTGCCAGCAGCTTAGTGGGCCCAGTGATCGGAAGCGAGCAGTACTTC. Its translation: CASSLVGPVIGSEQYF.

The chain has TRBV7-9 and TRBJ1-6; no reliable D call. The CDR3 is 14 residues long. Germline V gene data show CDR1 as SEHNR and CDR2 as FQNEAQ (reference sequence). Trimming removed 5 bases from V and 9 bases from J, with 14 bases in between. CDR3 bases: TGTGCCAGCAGCCCTCATCGGTCATTTTCACCCCTCCACTTT. Its protein is CASSPHRSFSPLHF.

The chain links TRBV4-2 to TRBJ1-2; D may be TRBD1 (6 bases). Trimming cost V 0 bases and J 2 bases, with 10 bases left between them. CDR3 length equals 15 residues. Germline V gene data show CDR1 as LGHNA and CDR2 as YNFKEQ. The CDR3 is CASSQEQGTNYGYTF. In DNA, the CDR3 is TGTGCCAGCAGCCAAGAACAGGGCACGAACTATGGCTACACCTTC.

There are a few counts of this clone. This chain joins TRBV9 and TRBJ2-1; D is undetermined. Germline V gives CDR1 SGDLS, CDR2 YYNGEE. The ends were cut back, 0 bases at V and 5 bases at J, with 3 bases in the middle. CDR3 length: 12 amino acids. This chain's CDR3 is CASSVGDNEQFF. CDR3 nucleotides: TGTGCCAGCAGCGTAGGAGACAATGAGCAGTTCTTC.